Presented here are 20 T cell receptor beta chains from one specimen sequenced in a study of a mutant IDH1 vaccine in newly diagnosed glioma. The table came from immunoSEQ multiplex PCR; TCRdb's copy has only in-frame clones and leaves some out. The repertoire holds about 94,000 clones, with approximately 89% as singletons. The time point here: week 47, end of study. Doses comprised 300 ug of mutant IDH1 20-mer peptide each, plus topical imiquimod. No antigens are known for them. Sample: PBMCs, taken from a glioma patient whose treatment included an IDH1 peptide vaccine. The receptors were gathered from a woman aged 50 to 60 with glioma.

With regard to this clone: Because the CDR3's place on the DNA is in doubt, the DNA is left out and the CDR3 is given as listed by TCRdb. The rearrangement links TRBV29-1 to TRBJ2-2. Counting both end residues, the CDR3 totals 14 amino acids. Germline CDR1 is SQVTM and CDR2 is ANQGSEA. The CDR3 loop reads CSVGTGAGHRGAVF.

The CDR3 here is CASSRGTSGFSYEQYF. The CDR3 DNA reads TGCGCCAGCAGCCGGGGGACTAGCGGGTTTTCCTACGAGCAGTACTTC. This chain uses TRBV5-1 with TRBJ2-7; TRBD2 matches 12 bases. V was pared by 4 bases and J by 1 base, with 6 bases of the junction left unmatched. Germline CDR1 reads SGHRS; CDR2 reads YFSETQ. The CDR3 spans 16 residues.

The rearrangement uses TRBV15 and TRBJ1-5, with TRBD1 identical over 7 bases. V lost 0 bases and J lost 4; bases outside the gene matches: 9. CDR3 length equals 17 residues. CDR1 is LNHNV and CDR2 is YYDKDF in the germline V gene (reference sequence). The CDR3 loop is CATSRDRGQSFNQPQHF. DNA for the CDR3: TGTGCCACCAGCAGAGATAGGGGACAGTCGTTTAATCAGCCCCAGCATTTT.

The rearrangement links TRBV5-1 to TRBJ1-5, with TRBD1 identical over 8 bases. Germline V gene sequence: CDR1 SGHRS, CDR2 YFSETQ. The CDR3 sequence is 15 residues long. Trimming took 0 bases from V and 7 from J; bases not matched to a gene: 6. The CDR3 coding sequence is TGCGCCAGCAGCTTGGCCATCAGGGGGCCCCAGCCCCAGCATTTT. Protein product: CASSLAIRGPQPQHF.

The genes are TRBV9 and TRBJ1-1, with a tentative D call TRBD1 (6 bases). The germline V and J ends were trimmed by 0 bases and 0 bases, with 15 bases remaining between them. This CDR3 contains 17 residues. Germline CDR1 is SGDLS and CDR2 is YYNGEE. The CDR3 is CASSVGWGGPVNTEAFF. The CDR3 nucleotides are TGTGCCAGCAGCGTAGGGTGGGGGGGCCCTGTGAACACTGAAGCTTTCTTT. Supplemented by reference TRBV9 and TRBJ1-1, the full variable domain reads DSGVTQTPKHLITATGQRVTLRCSPRSGDLSVYWYQQSLDQGLQFLIQYYNGEERAKGNILERFSAQQFPDLHSELNLSSLELGDSALYFCASSVGWGGPVNTEAFFGQGTRLTVV.

V usage is TRBV11-2 and J usage is TRBJ2-1; D gene ambiguous. Germline V gene data show CDR1 as SGHAT and CDR2 as FQNNGV. There are 13 residues in the CDR3. Trimming cost V 2 bases and J 8 bases, with 10 bases left between them. The CDR3 loop reads CASSLKLVDEQFF. In DNA form, the CDR3 reads TGTGCCAGCAGCTTAAAGCTGGTCGATGAGCAGTTCTTC.

V is TRBV7-2 and J is TRBJ1-1; a possible D gene is TRBD1 (6 bases). The V gene's germline CDR1 is SGHTA and CDR2 FQGNSA. V was clipped by 2 bases and J by 8 bases, with 18 bases between them. This CDR3 contains 15 residues. CDR3: CASSLRQEASSEAFF. DNA of the CDR3: TGTGCCAGCAGCTTAAGACAGGAGGCATCCTCCGAAGCTTTCTTT. Drawing the rest from reference TRBV7-2 and TRBJ1-1, the complete variable domain is GAGVSQSPSNKVTEKGKDVELRCDPISGHTALYWYRQSLGQGLEFLIYFQGNSAPDKSGLPSDRFSAERTGGSVSTLTIQRTQQEDSAVYLCASSLRQEASSEAFFGQGTRLTVV.

The chain combines TRBV14 with TRBJ2-7; D is possibly TRBD2 (6 bases). The V end lost 0 bases, the J end lost 2 bases, and 11 bases lay between the germline ends. CDR1 is SGHDN and CDR2 is FVKESK in the germline V gene. The CDR3 spans 15 residues. The CDR3 region has the DNA TGTGCCAGCAGCCAAGAACCTAGCGACACCTACGAGCAGTACTTC. It yields the protein CASSQEPSDTYEQYF.

The chain recombines TRBV7-8 with TRBJ1-1; TRBD1 matches at 7 bases. The CDR3 runs to 15 residues. Losses at the gene ends were 5 bases for V and 4 bases for J; bases not matched to a gene: 10. Germline-derived CDR1 and CDR2 are SGHVS and FQNEAQ. The CDR3 is CASSPRGTDLTEAFF. The CDR3 DNA reads TGTGCCAGCAGCCCAAGAGGGACAGACCTCACTGAAGCTTTCTTT.

The count of this clone is one. This chain connects TRBV6-5 to TRBJ1-5, with TRBD1 matching 9 bases. CDR1 MNHEY and CDR2 SVGAGI come from the germline V gene. V gave up 4 bases and J gave up 4 bases; unmatched junction bases: 8. The CDR3 spans 16 residues. This CDR3 reads CASSSQGAQSNQPQHF. CDR3 bases: TGTGCCAGCAGTTCACAGGGGGCGCAGAGTAATCAGCCCCAGCATTTT.

V and J are TRBV18 and TRBJ2-2, with D uncertain. CDR1 is KGHSH and CDR2 is LQKENI in the germline V gene. V was trimmed by 3 bases and J by 0 bases, leaving 11 bases between them. The CDR3 loop spans 16 amino acids. The CDR3 bases are TGTGCCAGCTCACCTGTTAGTCAGGCGAACACCGGGGAGCTGTTTTTT. Translating gives CASSPVSQANTGELFF. Together with reference TRBV18 and TRBJ2-2, the CDR3 gives the full variable domain: NAGVMQNPRHLVRRRGQEARLRCSPMKGHSHVYWYRQLPEEGLKFMVYLQKENIIDESGMPKERFSAEFPKEGPSILRIQQVVRGDSAAYFCASSPVSQANTGELFFGEGSRLTVL.

This sequence joins TRBV5-6 and TRBJ2-3, with D perhaps matching TRBD1 (6 bases). The CDR3 totals 14 residues. V was shortened by 1 base and J by 6 bases, with 12 bases between the two germline ends. Germline CDR1 SGHDT, CDR2 YYEEEE. CDR3 residues: CASSLTGMGDTQYF. For the CDR3, the DNA is TGTGCCAGCAGCTTGACAGGGATGGGCGATACGCAGTATTTT.

The V call is TRBV7-3, the J call TRBJ2-1; 7 nucleotides agree with TRBD2. Germline values: CDR1 SGHTA, CDR2 FQGTGA. This CDR3 region has 14 residues. The V gene end was trimmed by 3 bases and the J gene end by 5 bases; junction bases not matched to a gene: 4. The CDR3 sequence: CASSFEGGHNEQFF. In nucleotides, the CDR3 is TGTGCCAGCAGCTTCGAGGGAGGGCACAATGAGCAGTTCTTC.

The V gene is TRBV28, the J gene TRBJ2-7; no clear D gene. Trimming pared 1 base from V and 1 base from J, leaving 11 bases between. Germline assignment: CDR1 MDHEN and CDR2 SYDVKM. The CDR3 spans 15 residues. CDR3 in amino acids: CASSLYSPGSYEQYF. Here the CDR3 DNA reads TGTGCCAGCAGTTTATATAGCCCCGGGTCCTACGAGCAGTACTTC.

The gene calls are TRBV4-2 and TRBJ2-7; tentatively, D is TRBD2 (6 bases). This CDR3 has 14 residues. The germline CDR1 and CDR2 sequences are LGHNA and YNFKEQ. The germline V and J ends were trimmed by 1 base and 3 bases, with 10 bases remaining between them. The CDR3 DNA reads as TGTGCCAGCAGCCAAGGAGCGGGTAGCTACGAGCAGTACTTC. Residues: CASSQGAGSYEQYF.

This clone was seen a handful of times. This sequence joins TRBV9 and TRBJ2-7; 7 bases align to TRBD1. The CDR3 covers 14 residues. Germline assignment: CDR1 SGDLS and CDR2 YYNGEE. J lost 4 bases, V lost 4 bases, and 8 bases had no gene match. The CDR3 spells CASSQTGSTYEQYF. In nucleotides, the CDR3 is TGTGCCAGCAGCCAGACAGGGTCTACGTACGAGCAGTACTTC.

V usage is TRBV5-6 and J usage is TRBJ2-7, with D perhaps TRBD2 (5 bases). The CDR3 totals 12 residues. The V gene's germline CDR1 is SGHDT and CDR2 YYEEEE. Trimming removed 4 bases from V and 0 bases from J, with 5 bases in between. The chain's CDR3 is CASSGSSYEQYF. The CDR3 coding sequence is TGTGCCAGCAGCGGGAGCTCCTACGAGCAGTACTTC.

This sequence joins TRBV7-9 and TRBJ2-7, with 7 bases identical to TRBD2. With V trimmed by 6 bases and J by 6 bases, 5 bases remained unmatched. This CDR3 region has 12 residues. From germline, CDR1 is SEHNR and CDR2 FQNEAQ (reference sequence). The CDR3 protein is CASRGRGVEQYF. The CDR3 DNA reads TGTGCCAGCAGGGGTCGGGGGGTCGAGCAGTACTTC.

The rearrangement uses TRBV15 and TRBJ1-3; D is unresolved. V lost 0 bases to trimming and J lost 0 bases, with 12 bases between them. Germline loops: CDR1 LNHNV, CDR2 YYDKDF (reference sequence). The CDR3 totals 17 residues. The DNA of the CDR3 is TGTGCCACCAGCAGAGATCCCCAGATAAGCTCTGGAAACACCATATATTTT. It is translated as CATSRDPQISSGNTIYF.

This rearrangement joins TRBV27 to TRBJ1-4; TRBD1 aligns across 12 bases. CDR3 length: 15 amino acids. CDR1 is MNHEY, CDR2 SMNVEV, per germline (reference sequence). V lost 6 bases, J lost 5 bases, and 4 bases stayed unmatched. The CDR3 spells CASRLGQGANEKLFF. In nucleotides, the CDR3 is TGTGCCAGCAGATTGGGACAGGGGGCGAATGAAAAACTGTTTTTT. The full variable domain, completed using reference TRBV27 and TRBJ1-4, is EAQVTQNPRYLITVTGKKLTVTCSQNMNHEYMSWYRQDPGLGLRQIYYSMNVEVTDKGDVPEGYKVSRKEKRNFPLILESPSPNQTSLYFCASRLGQGANEKLFFGSGTQLSVL.